This T cell receptor (beta chain) was retrieved from a study of identical twins. Healthy Caucasians provided all donations. Concerning this clonotype itself: Its antigen is currently unknown.

Germline-derived CDR1 and CDR2 are MNHNS and SASEGT. Trimming removed 6 bases from V and 2 bases from J; junction bases left unmatched: 4. The CDR3 extends over 15 amino acids. TCRdb re-analysed the 5' RACE reads in MiXCR, keeping a single row per CDR3 protein. Of about 1.7 million distinct CDR3 sequences listed, 32% are singletons. General study findings and limits: Modelling approaches yielded underestimates of out-of-frame TCR alpha sharing between monozygotic twins.

This clonotype was obtained from a newborn girl in good health. The specimen was cord blood. V and J are TRBV6-1 and TRBJ2-6; 7 nucleotides match TRBD1. The CDR3 region has the DNA TGTGCCAGCAGGCCACAGGGGACTGGGGCCAACGTCCTGACTTTC. Its protein is CASRPQGTGANVLTF.